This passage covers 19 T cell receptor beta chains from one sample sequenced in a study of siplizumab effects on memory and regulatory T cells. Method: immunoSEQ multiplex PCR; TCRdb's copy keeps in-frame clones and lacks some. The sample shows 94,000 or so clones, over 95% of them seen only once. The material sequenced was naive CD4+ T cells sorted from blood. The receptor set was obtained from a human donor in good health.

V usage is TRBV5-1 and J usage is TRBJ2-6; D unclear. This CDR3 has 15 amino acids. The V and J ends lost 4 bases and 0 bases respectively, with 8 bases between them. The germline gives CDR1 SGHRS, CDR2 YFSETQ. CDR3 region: CASSPDGSGANVLTF. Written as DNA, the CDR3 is TGCGCCAGCAGCCCTGACGGCTCTGGGGCCAACGTCCTGACTTTC.

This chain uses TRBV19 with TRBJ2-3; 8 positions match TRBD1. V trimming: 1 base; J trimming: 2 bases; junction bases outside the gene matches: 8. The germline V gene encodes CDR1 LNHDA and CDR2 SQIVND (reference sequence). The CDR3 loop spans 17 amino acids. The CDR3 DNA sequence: TGTGCCAGTAGTATAGGGGGGACAGGTAGAAACACAGATACGCAGTATTTT. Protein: CASSIGGTGRNTDTQYF.

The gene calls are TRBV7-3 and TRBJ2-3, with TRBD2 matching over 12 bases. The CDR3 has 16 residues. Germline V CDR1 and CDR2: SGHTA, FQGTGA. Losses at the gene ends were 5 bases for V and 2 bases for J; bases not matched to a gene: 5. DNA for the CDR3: TGTGCCAGCAGCATCGGACTAGCGGGGAACACAGATACGCAGTATTTT. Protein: CASSIGLAGNTDTQYF.

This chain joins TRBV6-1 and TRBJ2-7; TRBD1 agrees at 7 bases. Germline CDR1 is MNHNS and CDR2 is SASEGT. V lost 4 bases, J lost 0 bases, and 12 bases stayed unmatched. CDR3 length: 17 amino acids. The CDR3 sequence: CASSGGQRDKSSYEQYF. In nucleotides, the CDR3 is TGTGCCAGCAGTGGGGGACAGCGAGACAAGAGCTCCTACGAGCAGTACTTC.

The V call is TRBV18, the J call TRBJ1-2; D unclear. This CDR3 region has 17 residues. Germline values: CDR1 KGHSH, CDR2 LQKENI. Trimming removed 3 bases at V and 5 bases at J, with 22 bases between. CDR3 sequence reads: CASSPVSAAFPSYGYTF. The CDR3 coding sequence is TGTGCCAGCTCACCTGTTTCGGCAGCCTTCCCGTCTTATGGCTACACCTTC.

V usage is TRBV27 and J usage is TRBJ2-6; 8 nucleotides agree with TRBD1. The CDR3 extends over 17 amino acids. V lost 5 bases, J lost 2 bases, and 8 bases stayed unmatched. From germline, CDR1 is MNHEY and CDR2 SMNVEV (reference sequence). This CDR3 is CASSLATGDPGANVLTF. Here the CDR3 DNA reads TGTGCCAGCAGTCTTGCGACAGGGGACCCTGGGGCCAACGTCCTGACTTTC.

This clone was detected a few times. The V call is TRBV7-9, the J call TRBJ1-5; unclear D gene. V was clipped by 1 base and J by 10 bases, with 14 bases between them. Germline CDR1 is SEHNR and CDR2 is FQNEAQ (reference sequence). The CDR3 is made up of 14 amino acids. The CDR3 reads CASSLGAVLRPQHF. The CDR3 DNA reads TGTGCCAGCAGCTTAGGGGCAGTACTCCGACCCCAGCATTTT. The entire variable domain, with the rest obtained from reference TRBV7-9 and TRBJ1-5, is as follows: DTGVSQNPRHKITKRGQNVTFRCDPISEHNRLYWYRQTLGQGPEFLTYFQNEAQLEKSRLLSDRFSAERPKGSFSTLEIQRTEQGDSAMYLCASSLGAVLRPQHFGDGTRLSIL.

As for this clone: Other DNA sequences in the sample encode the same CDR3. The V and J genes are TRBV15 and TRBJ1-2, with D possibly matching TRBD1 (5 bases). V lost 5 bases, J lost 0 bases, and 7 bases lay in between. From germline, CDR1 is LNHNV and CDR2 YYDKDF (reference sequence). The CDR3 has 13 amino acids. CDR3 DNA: TGTGCCACCAGCCGGGACCCTAACTATGGCTACACCTTC. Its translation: CATSRDPNYGYTF.

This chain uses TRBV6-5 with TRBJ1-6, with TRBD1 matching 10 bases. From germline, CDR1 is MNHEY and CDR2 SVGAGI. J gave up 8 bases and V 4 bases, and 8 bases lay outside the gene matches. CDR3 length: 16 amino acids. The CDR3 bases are TGTGCCAGCAGTTTCACCGGGACAGGGGTTGATTCACCCCTCCACTTT. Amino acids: CASSFTGTGVDSPLHF.

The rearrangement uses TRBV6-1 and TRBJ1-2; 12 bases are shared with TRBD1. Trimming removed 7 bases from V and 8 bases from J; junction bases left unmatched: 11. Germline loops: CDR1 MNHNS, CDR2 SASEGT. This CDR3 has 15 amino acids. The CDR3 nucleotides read TGTGCCAGCATTACGAGTTCCGGGACAGGGGGCGGCTACACCTTC. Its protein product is CASITSSGTGGGYTF.

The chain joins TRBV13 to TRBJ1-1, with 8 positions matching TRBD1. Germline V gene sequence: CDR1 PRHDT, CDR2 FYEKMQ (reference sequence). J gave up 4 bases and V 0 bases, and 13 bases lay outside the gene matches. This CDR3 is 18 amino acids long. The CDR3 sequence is CASSLGGQVSGYGTEAFF. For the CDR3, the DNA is TGTGCCAGCAGCTTAGGGGGACAGGTGAGTGGGTATGGCACTGAAGCTTTCTTT.

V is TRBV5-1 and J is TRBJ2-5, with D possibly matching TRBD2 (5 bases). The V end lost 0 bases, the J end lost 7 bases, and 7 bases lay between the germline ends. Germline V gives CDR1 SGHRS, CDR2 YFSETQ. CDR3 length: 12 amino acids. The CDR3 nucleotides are TGCGCCAGCAGCTTGGTGGCGGGGACCCAGTACTTC. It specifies CASSLVAGTQYF.

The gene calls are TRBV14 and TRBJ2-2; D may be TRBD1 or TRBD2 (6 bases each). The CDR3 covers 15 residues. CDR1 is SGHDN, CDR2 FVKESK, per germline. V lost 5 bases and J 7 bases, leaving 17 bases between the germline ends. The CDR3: CASSSIRGRLGELFF. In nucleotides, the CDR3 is TGTGCCAGCAGCTCGATCCGGGGGCGACTCGGGGAGCTGTTTTTT.

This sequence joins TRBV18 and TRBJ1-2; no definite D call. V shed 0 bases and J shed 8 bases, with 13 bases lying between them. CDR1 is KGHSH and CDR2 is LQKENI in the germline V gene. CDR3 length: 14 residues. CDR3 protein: CASSPPEQSWGYTF. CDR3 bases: TGTGCCAGCTCACCACCGGAACAGTCCTGGGGCTACACCTTC.

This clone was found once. The CDR3, as DNA: TGTGCCAGCAGCAACCGCTGGGCAGATACGCAGTATTTT. Translation: CASSNRWADTQYF. The gene calls are TRBV11-2 and TRBJ2-3; D remains unclear. The CDR3 consists of 13 residues. With 5 bases removed from V and 4 bases from J, the gap between germline ends came to 10 bases. Germline CDR1 is SGHAT and CDR2 is FQNNGV.

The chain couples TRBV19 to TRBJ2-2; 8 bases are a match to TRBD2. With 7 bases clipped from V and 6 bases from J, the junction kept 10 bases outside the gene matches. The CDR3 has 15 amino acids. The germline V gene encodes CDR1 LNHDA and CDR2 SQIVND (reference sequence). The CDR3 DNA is TGTGCCAGTACCGATCGGGGGGGCGCTTCCGGGGAGCTGTTTTTT. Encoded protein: CASTDRGGASGELFF.

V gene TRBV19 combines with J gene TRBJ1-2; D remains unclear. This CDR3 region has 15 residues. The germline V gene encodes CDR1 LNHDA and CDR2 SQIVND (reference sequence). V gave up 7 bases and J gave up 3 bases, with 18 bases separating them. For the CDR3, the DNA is TGTGCCAGTATGGGCCCCGGACCACCCGACTATGGCTACACCTTC. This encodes CASMGPGPPDYGYTF.

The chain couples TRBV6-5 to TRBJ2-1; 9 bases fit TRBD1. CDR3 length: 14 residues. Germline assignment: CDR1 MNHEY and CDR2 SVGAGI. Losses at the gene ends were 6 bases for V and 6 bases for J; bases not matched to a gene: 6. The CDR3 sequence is CASRPDRGGNEQFF. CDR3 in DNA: TGTGCCAGCAGACCCGACAGGGGGGGCAATGAGCAGTTCTTC.

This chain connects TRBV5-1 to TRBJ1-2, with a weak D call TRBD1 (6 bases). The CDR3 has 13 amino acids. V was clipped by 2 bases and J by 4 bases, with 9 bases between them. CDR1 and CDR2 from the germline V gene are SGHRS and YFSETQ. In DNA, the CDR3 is TGCGCCAGCAGCTTAGGGGGGCCCTATGGCTACACCTTC. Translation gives CASSLGGPYGYTF.